Below, 8 T cell receptor beta chains from the same sample are listed, as sequenced in a study of blood T cells in healthy people across ages. Combining a sample-barcoded 5' primer with a J-beta primer mix, a second PCR ran for roughly 7 to 11 cycles. MiXCR, applied by TCRdb to the 5' RACE reads, yields one record per CDR3 protein. The sample has 1.5 million or so distinct CDR3 sequences, 42% seen once. The sequenced sample consisted of blood. These receptors were obtained from a woman between 18 and 29 years old in good health.

The DNA of the CDR3 is TGCAGTGCTAGAAGGCAGGGGGCCTTGGACGAGCAGTACTTC. It codes for CSARRQGALDEQYF. V and J are TRBV20-1 and TRBJ2-5; 8 bases line up with TRBD1. The DNA end is more similar to TRBJ2-7, so the J call may be wrong. This CDR3 has 14 amino acids. Germline CDR1 and CDR2: DFQATT and SNEGSKA (reference sequence).

This clonotype came up a few times. The V and J genes are TRBV6-1 and TRBJ2-5; D is ambiguous. Germline CDR1 and CDR2: MNHNS and SASEGT. V lost 8 bases and J 0 bases, leaving 13 bases between the germline ends. This CDR3 is 14 amino acids long. This CDR3 is CASSLRNHQETQYF. The CDR3 DNA is TGTGCCAGCTCCTTGAGGAATCACCAAGAGACCCAGTACTTC.

V gene TRBV21-1 combines with J gene TRBJ1-1; the table's D call TRBD1 went unverified against the DNA. TRBV21-1 corresponds to a pseudogene. The CDR3 is 15 residues long. CDR3 bases: TGTGCCAGCAACCCTCAGGGGGAAAGGTCTACTGAAGCTTTCTTT. Protein product: CASNPQGERSTEAFF.

There are a few counts of this clonotype. J is TRBJ1-1 and V is TRBV29-1; TRBD1 is a possible D gene (6 bases). The V gene lost 6 bases and the J gene lost 8 bases, with 10 bases spanning the gap. The germline gives CDR1 SQVTM, CDR2 ANQGSEA. The CDR3 loop spans 10 amino acids. The chain's CDR3 is CSVRDREAFF. The CDR3 DNA sequence: TGCAGCGTCAGAGACAGGGAAGCTTTCTTT.

The gene calls are TRBV20-1 and TRBJ1-3; TRBD1 aligns across 10 bases. The CDR3 extends over 14 amino acids. The germline V gene encodes CDR1 DFQATT and CDR2 SNEGSKA (reference sequence). V lost 3 bases, J lost 6 bases, and 5 bases stayed unmatched. The CDR3 region is CSARGQGTLNTIYF. Written as DNA, the CDR3 is TGCAGTGCTAGGGGACAGGGGACCTTAAACACCATATATTTT.

Worth noting for this clonotype: The conserved phenylalanine or tryptophan is not found at the CDR3 terminus, so this likely reflects a read error. The chain combines TRBV2 with TRBJ2-7; maybe TRBD2 (5 bases). V gave up 8 bases and J gave up 6 bases, with 20 bases separating them. CDR3 size: 14 residues. From germline, CDR1 is SNHLY and CDR2 FYNNEI. This chain's CDR3 is CASAEGPATREQYL. Written as DNA, the CDR3 is TGTGCCAGCGCCGAGGGCCCGGCGACCCGCGAGCAGTACCTC.

The count of this clonotype is one. This chain links TRBV27 with TRBJ1-1, with D possibly matching TRBD1 (6 bases). Germline-derived CDR1 and CDR2 are MNHEY and SMNVEV (reference sequence). The CDR3 loop spans 16 amino acids. The ends were cut back, 6 bases at V and 1 base at J, with 18 bases in the middle. In DNA form, the CDR3 reads TGTGCCAGCAGGAACACGGCGGGGGGCGCGAACACTGAAGCTTTCTTT. Its translation: CASRNTAGGANTEAFF.

The CDR3 reads CASRTGTVGYTF. The CDR3 nucleotides read TGTGCCAGTCGGACCGGGACAGTAGGCTACACCTTC. The V call is TRBV25-1, the J call TRBJ1-2; 7 nucleotides line up with TRBD1. The CDR3 loop spans 12 amino acids. CDR1 MGHDK and CDR2 SYGVNS come from the germline V gene. With 9 bases clipped from V and 8 bases from J, the junction kept 9 bases outside the gene matches.